This T cell receptor (beta chain) was recovered during a study of cytomegalovirus exposure and HLA in healthy donors. The PCR used 60 Vbeta and 13 Jbeta primers. Authors' data handling: Unique TCR beta chains totaled roughly 81 million in a later count, with approximately 11 million of them shared. Some clones are missing from TCRdb's copy, which holds only in-frame ones; the method was immunoSEQ multiplex PCR. Clone size and V and J calls were adopted from that table, with D and trimming inferred from the DNA. This listing includes tens of thousands of clones. Findings and limits, study-wide: Rare TCR sequences predominated, though certain public TCRs were found in many donors.

Regarding this clone: Its antigen is undetermined.

Sequencing was carried out using PBMCs. The TCR comes from a man aged 25 to 40 in good health and CMV-seronegative.

The CDR3 coding sequence is TGTGCCAGCATTAACACCGGGAAAGGGCTTATGGAGCAGTACTTC. As protein: CASINTGKGLMEQYF. The chain joins TRBV6-1 to TRBJ2-7; TRBD2 is a possible D gene (5 bases). Germline CDR1 and CDR2: MNHNS and SASEGT. V lost 7 bases, J lost 7 bases, and 23 bases lay in between. CDR3 length equals 15 residues.